Each of the 19 T cell receptor beta chains below was sequenced from the same sample in a study of monozygotic twins with inflammatory bowel disease. Reprocessing the 5' RACE reads, TCRdb reports a single entry for every CDR3 protein and omits DNA. The sample holds just over 300,000 distinct CDR3 sequences. Sample: blood. The receptors here all came from a human donor with ulcerative colitis or Crohn's disease, or a healthy co-twin of an affected twin (not recorded which).

The gene calls are TRBV5-4 and TRBJ2-7; TCRdb selects TRBD1, and the lack of DNA leaves this call unchecked. The germline V gene encodes CDR1 SGHNT and CDR2 YYREEE (reference sequence). The CDR3 has 15 amino acids. CDR3 protein: CASSLGGQGVYEQYF.

V usage is TRBV30 and J usage is TRBJ2-3. Germline CDR1 and CDR2: GTSNPN and SVGIG (reference sequence). The CDR3 totals 11 residues. The chain's CDR3 is CAWSLGNTQYF.

J is TRBJ1-1 and V is TRBV14; without DNA, the TCRdb call of TRBD1 cannot be checked. Germline values: CDR1 SGHDN, CDR2 FVKESK. The CDR3 spans 15 residues. This CDR3 reads CASSPLGTGSPEAFF.

The CDR3 is CASSPYRVGTEAFF. The chain carries TRBV18 and TRBJ1-1; TCRdb picks TRBD1, but there is no DNA to check that call. Germline lookup yields CDR1 KGHSH and CDR2 LQKENI. This CDR3 contains 14 residues.

The V call is TRBV20-1, the J call TRBJ2-7; lacking DNA, the TRBD1 call made by TCRdb goes unchecked. The CDR3 is made up of 15 amino acids. Germline loops: CDR1 DFQATT, CDR2 SNEGSKA (reference sequence). CDR3 region: CSANGAGAISYEQYF.

The rearrangement links TRBV12-3 or TRBV12-4 to TRBJ1-2; TCRdb's D call, TRBD1, is unchecked because there is no DNA. The CDR3 is made up of 13 amino acids. The CDR3 is CASTVPGVSGYTF.

The chain couples TRBV7-9 to TRBJ2-5; TCRdb indicates TRBD1, and absent DNA this call remains unverified. Germline CDR1 and CDR2: SEHNR and FQNEAQ (reference sequence). The CDR3 is 14 residues long. The CDR3 sequence is CASSSTRGQETQYF.

This chain connects TRBV7-8 to TRBJ2-7; TCRdb selects TRBD2, and the lack of DNA leaves this call unchecked. This CDR3 region has 18 residues. Germline V gene sequence: CDR1 SGHVS, CDR2 FQNEAQ. The CDR3 reads CASSLGQGGTRNMWKQYF.

The chain is built from TRBV9 and TRBJ2-3; TCRdb proposes TRBD1, but this gene call is untestable without DNA. CDR1 is SGDLS, CDR2 YYNGEE, per germline. The CDR3 has 16 amino acids. The CDR3 reads CASSVGEDSRTDTQYF.

V is TRBV20-1 and J is TRBJ2-1; TCRdb gives TRBD2 as the D gene, but with no DNA this cannot be confirmed. Germline values: CDR1 DFQATT, CDR2 SNEGSKA (reference sequence). The CDR3 has 15 residues. This chain's CDR3 is CSARATRAGGPVQFF.

CDR3 loop: CASELADSNEQFF. This sequence joins TRBV5-1 and TRBJ2-1; TCRdb calls TRBD2, which cannot be checked without DNA. The CDR3 is 13 amino acids. Germline lookup yields CDR1 SGHRS and CDR2 YFSETQ.

The V call is TRBV18, the J call TRBJ1-1; checking the TCRdb D call of TRBD1 is not possible without DNA. The germline V gene has CDR1 KGHSH and CDR2 LQKENI. CDR3 length: 15 amino acids. CDR3 sequence reads: CASSPSGGGSTEAFF.

The J gene is TRBJ1-2, the V gene TRBV18; TCRdb outputs TRBD1, but without DNA this stays unchecked. The CDR3 has 14 amino acids. CDR1 and CDR2 (germline): KGHSH, LQKENI. The CDR3 region is CASSLDRGSYGYTF. Supplemented by reference TRBV18 and TRBJ1-2, the full variable domain reads NAGVMQNPRHLVRRRGQEARLRCSPMKGHSHVYWYRQLPEEGLKFMVYLQKENIIDESGMPKERFSAEFPKEGPSILRIQQVVRGDSAAYFCASSLDRGSYGYTFGSGTRLTVV.

The rearrangement uses TRBV9 and TRBJ1-1. The CDR3 is 14 residues long. Germline-derived CDR1 and CDR2 are SGDLS and YYNGEE. Here the CDR3 reads CASSPALANTEAFF. Supplemented by reference TRBV9 and TRBJ1-1, the full variable domain reads DSGVTQTPKHLITATGQRVTLRCSPRSGDLSVYWYQQSLDQGLQFLIQYYNGEERAKGNILERFSAQQFPDLHSELNLSSLELGDSALYFCASSPALANTEAFFGQGTRLTVV.

The J gene is TRBJ1-6, the V gene TRBV14. The CDR3 runs to 16 residues. Germline V lookup: CDR1 SGHDN, CDR2 FVKESK. The CDR3 sequence: CASSRRGHSYNSPLHF. Looking up the rest from reference TRBV14 and TRBJ1-6 gives the full variable domain: EAGVTQFPSHSVIEKGQTVTLRCDPISGHDNLYWYRRVMGKEIKFLLHFVKESKQDESGMPNNRFLAERTGGTYSTLKVQPAELEDSGVYFCASSRRGHSYNSPLHFGNGTRLTVT.

The chain employs TRBV20-1 and TRBJ2-5; TCRdb picks TRBD2, but there is no DNA to check that call. CDR1 is DFQATT and CDR2 is SNEGSKA in the germline V gene (reference sequence). The CDR3 runs to 16 residues. CDR3 protein: CSARARGLAGAKTQYF.

The chain couples TRBV7-8 to TRBJ2-7; TCRdb's D call of TRBD2 is untestable without DNA. The germline V gene encodes CDR1 SGHVS and CDR2 FQNEAQ. The CDR3 totals 16 residues. CDR3 in amino acids: CASSLGQRGFTYEQYF.

The gene calls are TRBV7-8 and TRBJ2-3; TCRdb's D call of TRBD1 is untestable without DNA. In germline, CDR1 is SGHVS, CDR2 FQNEAQ. The CDR3 spans 12 residues. CDR3 sequence reads: CASSKTGDTQYF.

The V call is TRBV6-5, the J call TRBJ2-3; TCRdb gives TRBD1 as the D gene, but with no DNA this cannot be confirmed. Germline V gene lookup returns CDR1 MNHEY and CDR2 SVGAGI. The CDR3 has 16 residues. The CDR3 sequence: CASSYSWRGLGDTQYF.